This TCR beta chain is from a study of blood T cell repertoires in COVID-19. Repertoires were generated with immunoSEQ multiplex PCR, while TCRdb's copy carries only in-frame clones and drops some. The profile covers 75,000 to 95,000 clones, with roughly 80% appearing a single time and approximately 12% taken by the ten largest. The germline gives CDR1 MNHEY, CDR2 SMNVEV (reference sequence). This CDR3 spans 21 amino acids. The V and J ends lost 9 bases and 2 bases, in that order; junction bases with no gene match: 25. The receptor comes from a woman aged 40 to 50 with active or convalescent COVID-19. The V gene is TRBV27, the J gene TRBJ2-7; TRBD2 matches 13 bases. Sequencing was performed on peripheral blood. CDR3 in amino acids: CARVGRGLAGREGRSTYEQYF. DNA for the CDR3: TGTGCCAGGGTGGGACGGGGACTAGCGGGAAGGGAAGGCCGGAGCACCTACGAGCAGTACTTC.